The 21 T cell receptor beta chains presented below share a single source sample, sequenced in a study of OX40 agonist ivuxolimab in advanced cancers. Method: immunoSEQ multiplex PCR; TCRdb's copy keeps in-frame clones and lacks some. The repertoire has more than 50,000 clones, around 90% of them found once; the top ten carry roughly 1.8%. The specimen comprised CD4+ or CD8+ T cells sorted from blood, sampled in a trial of the OX40 agonist ivuxolimab. The receptors stem from an adult with an advanced solid tumor such as melanoma, head and neck, liver or kidney cancer.

The CDR3 DNA is TGCGCCAGCAGGCTTAGCACCATCAATGAGCAGTTCTTC. This gives the protein CASRLSTINEQFF. The chain carries TRBV5-1 and TRBJ2-1; no firm D call. In germline, CDR1 is SGHRS, CDR2 YFSETQ. The V end was cut by 5 bases, the J end by 6 bases, with 12 bases between. This CDR3 contains 13 residues.

The J gene is TRBJ2-5, the V gene TRBV9; 14 bases line up with TRBD2. Per germline, CDR1 SGDLS and CDR2 YYNGEE. The CDR3 covers 17 residues. The V segment lost 0 bases and the J segment 7 bases; nucleotides outside the gene matches: 8. The CDR3 DNA reads as TGTGCCAGCAGCGTAGACGGGACTAGCGGGAGTTCGGGGACCCAGTACTTC. Translation: CASSVDGTSGSSGTQYF.

This chain links TRBV6-4 with TRBJ2-1; 10 nucleotides line up with TRBD2. Germline values: CDR1 MRHNA, CDR2 SNTAGT. The CDR3 contains 18 residues. V lost 3 bases and J lost 2; bases outside the gene matches: 10. The CDR3 sequence: CASSEVQGLANTYNEQFF. CDR3 in DNA: TGTGCCAGCAGTGAAGTTCAGGGACTAGCGAACACCTACAATGAGCAGTTCTTC.

The rearrangement links TRBV7-6 to TRBJ2-7; 7 bases map to TRBD2. Germline assignment: CDR1 SGHVS and CDR2 FNYEAQ. J gave up 3 bases and V 1 base, and 3 bases lay outside the gene matches. The CDR3 loop spans 14 amino acids. As DNA, the CDR3 is TGTGCCAGCAGCTTAGGGGAGGGGCGCTACGAGCAGTACTTC. Its translation is CASSLGEGRYEQYF. Full variable domain (outside the CDR3, taken from reference TRBV7-6 and TRBJ2-7): GAGVSQSPRYKVTKRGQDVALRCDPISGHVSLYWYRQALGQGPEFLTYFNYEAQQDKSGLPNDRFSAERPEGSISTLTIQRTEQRDSAMYRCASSLGEGRYEQYFGPGTRLTVT.

V gene TRBV7-2 combines with J gene TRBJ2-5, with 8 bases aligning to TRBD2. Germline V CDR1 and CDR2: SGHTA, FQGNSA. The J segment lost 5 bases and the V segment lost 2 bases, leaving 4 bases of the junction unmatched. The CDR3 spans 14 residues. The CDR3, as DNA: TGTGCCAGCAGCTTAAGGGCGGGGGGCGAGACCCAGTACTTC. This codes for CASSLRAGGETQYF.

The chain joins TRBV30 to TRBJ1-1; maybe TRBD1 (6 bases). The CDR3 runs 12 residues. The germline gives CDR1 GTSNPN, CDR2 SVGIG (reference sequence). This CDR3 reads CARGRENTEAFF. CDR3 nucleotide sequence: TGTGCGAGGGGGAGAGAGAACACTGAAGCTTTCTTT.

The rearrangement uses TRBV7-2 and TRBJ1-3; no clear D. The CDR3 is 14 residues long. Trimming left V 1 base short and J 5 bases short, with 9 bases between. Looked up from germline, CDR1 is SGHTA and CDR2 is FQGNSA. CDR3 region: CASSLVSQRNTIYF. The CDR3, as DNA: TGTGCCAGCAGCTTAGTGAGCCAGCGAAACACCATATATTTT.

The chain uses TRBV7-8 and TRBJ2-2; D is unclear. Germline CDR1 is SGHVS and CDR2 is FQNEAQ. This CDR3 has 14 residues. Trimming took 5 bases from V and 10 from J, leaving 17 bases between them. In DNA, the CDR3 is TGTGCCAGCAGCCTACTATCAACGCTTTCGGAGCTGTTTTTT. The encoded protein is CASSLLSTLSELFF.

The chain links TRBV7-2 to TRBJ2-3; D unresolved. Per the germline V gene, CDR1 is SGHTA and CDR2 is FQGNSA. The ends were cut back, 3 bases at V and 2 bases at J, with 9 bases in the middle. The CDR3 loop spans 14 amino acids. CDR3 in amino acids: CASSFSGFTDTQYF. Here the CDR3 DNA reads TGTGCCAGCAGCTTTTCGGGCTTCACAGATACGCAGTATTTT.

This chain uses TRBV11-3 with TRBJ2-3; TRBD1 agrees at 9 bases. The CDR3 totals 16 residues. The junction had 3 bases not matched to a gene; V was cut back by 1 base and J by 1 base. Looked up from germline, CDR1 is SGHNT and CDR2 is YENEEA. CDR3 protein: CASSLGQGDGTDTQYF. CDR3 sequence (DNA): TGTGCCAGCAGCTTAGGACAGGGGGATGGCACAGATACGCAGTATTTT.

This chain links TRBV28 with TRBJ2-7, with D perhaps given as TRBD1 or TRBD2 (5 bases each). This CDR3 region has 17 residues. V gave up 2 bases and J gave up 7 bases, with 24 bases separating them. Germline CDR1 MDHEN, CDR2 SYDVKM. The CDR3 coding sequence is TGTGCCAGCAGTTTACTCTCCTGGGGGACCCGCCAGGGTGAGCAGTACTTC. Its translation is CASSLLSWGTRQGEQYF.

The chain combines TRBV28 with TRBJ1-6, with 9 bases identical to TRBD1. Germline V gives CDR1 MDHEN, CDR2 SYDVKM. V shed 7 bases and J 5 bases; nucleotides not matched to a gene: 12. This CDR3 comprises 17 residues. The CDR3 sequence is CASTTGGPPTDNSPLHF. The CDR3 DNA reads TGTGCCAGCACGACAGGGGGTCCCCCAACCGATAATTCACCCCTCCACTTT. Looking up the rest from reference TRBV28 and TRBJ1-6 gives the full variable domain: DVKVTQSSRYLVKRTGEKVFLECVQDMDHENMFWYRQDPGLGLRLIYFSYDVKMKEKGDIPEGYSVSREKKERFSLILESASTNQTSMYLCASTTGGPPTDNSPLHFGNGTRLTVT.

The CDR3 nucleotides read TGTGCCAGCAGCTTAGGAGCTAGCGGTTCCTACGAGCAGTACTTC. Translating it yields CASSLGASGSYEQYF. The gene calls are TRBV7-2 and TRBJ2-7; TRBD2 aligns across 7 bases. Looked up from germline, CDR1 is SGHTA and CDR2 is FQGNSA. V was clipped by 1 base and J by 1 base; unmatched bases: 4. The CDR3 consists of 15 residues.

By share of the sample, this clone is medium-sized. The CDR3 coding sequence is TGTGCCAGCAGTCCCACACAGGGCTCTGGAAACACCATATATTTT. Encoded protein: CASSPTQGSGNTIYF. This chain links TRBV27 with TRBJ1-3, with a tentative D call TRBD1 (6 bases). The CDR3 contains 15 residues. CDR1 is MNHEY, CDR2 SMNVEV, per germline (reference sequence). Deletions cut 5 bases from V and 0 bases from J, with 11 bases between.

The chain has TRBV7-7 and TRBJ2-7, with 8 bases fitting TRBD1. The CDR3 totals 14 residues. Looked up from germline, CDR1 is SSHAT and CDR2 is FNYEAQ (reference sequence). After removal of 5 bases from V and 6 bases from J, the junction contained 9 bases not matched to a gene. This CDR3 is CASSPDRGGGEQYF. The CDR3 DNA reads as TGTGCCAGCAGCCCCGACAGGGGCGGAGGCGAGCAGTACTTC.

The V gene is TRBV7-9, the J gene TRBJ2-1; D gene ambiguous. Germline CDR1 and CDR2: SEHNR and FQNEAQ (reference sequence). This CDR3 has 16 amino acids. V dropped 2 bases and J dropped 0 bases, with 11 bases sitting between them. The CDR3 DNA reads TGTGCCAGCAGCTTACGCACTGCCAGCTCCTACAATGAGCAGTTCTTC. Its translation is CASSLRTASSYNEQFF.

V and J are TRBV18 and TRBJ1-4; TRBD1 might be the D (5 bases). Looked up from germline, CDR1 is KGHSH and CDR2 is LQKENI. The CDR3 runs 15 residues. V lost 3 bases to trimming and J lost 0 bases, with 8 bases between them. DNA for the CDR3: TGTGCCAGCTCACCGGGGGTTGCAACTAATGAAAAACTGTTTTTT. It is translated as CASSPGVATNEKLFF.

This chain links TRBV18 with TRBJ2-1; D remains ambiguous. The CDR3 is made up of 16 amino acids. CDR1 is KGHSH and CDR2 is LQKENI in the germline V gene. Trimming stripped 3 bases from V and 3 bases from J, with 15 bases between. As DNA, the CDR3 is TGTGCCAGCTCACCTACTCGGCAAAGCAGCTACAATGAGCAGTTCTTC. Translation gives CASSPTRQSSYNEQFF.

The rearrangement joins TRBV20-1 to TRBJ2-5; D call uncertain. V was clipped by 6 bases and J by 3 bases, with 8 bases between them. The CDR3 is 11 amino acids. Germline V gene sequence: CDR1 DFQATT, CDR2 SNEGSKA (reference sequence). CDR3: CSAQSKETQYF. In DNA, the CDR3 is TGCAGTGCCCAGTCTAAAGAGACCCAGTACTTC.

The chain carries TRBV10-3 and TRBJ2-7; perhaps D is TRBD1 or TRBD2 (6 bases each). Trimming pared 0 bases from V and 6 bases from J, leaving 18 bases between. The CDR3 spans 16 residues. Germline V CDR1 and CDR2: ENHRY, SYGVKD. DNA of the CDR3: TGTGCCATCAGTGAGTCTCTAGCCGGGGGCGGCTTCGAGCAGTACTTC. Its protein is CAISESLAGGGFEQYF.

The chain recombines TRBV10-3 with TRBJ2-3, with D tentatively TRBD1 (6 bases). The CDR3 has 15 residues. Deletions cut 5 bases from V and 0 bases from J, with 12 bases between. Germline CDR1 ENHRY, CDR2 SYGVKD. The CDR3, as DNA: TGTGCCATCAGTTCTAGACAGGCCAGCACAGATACGCAGTATTTT. Protein product: CAISSRQASTDTQYF.